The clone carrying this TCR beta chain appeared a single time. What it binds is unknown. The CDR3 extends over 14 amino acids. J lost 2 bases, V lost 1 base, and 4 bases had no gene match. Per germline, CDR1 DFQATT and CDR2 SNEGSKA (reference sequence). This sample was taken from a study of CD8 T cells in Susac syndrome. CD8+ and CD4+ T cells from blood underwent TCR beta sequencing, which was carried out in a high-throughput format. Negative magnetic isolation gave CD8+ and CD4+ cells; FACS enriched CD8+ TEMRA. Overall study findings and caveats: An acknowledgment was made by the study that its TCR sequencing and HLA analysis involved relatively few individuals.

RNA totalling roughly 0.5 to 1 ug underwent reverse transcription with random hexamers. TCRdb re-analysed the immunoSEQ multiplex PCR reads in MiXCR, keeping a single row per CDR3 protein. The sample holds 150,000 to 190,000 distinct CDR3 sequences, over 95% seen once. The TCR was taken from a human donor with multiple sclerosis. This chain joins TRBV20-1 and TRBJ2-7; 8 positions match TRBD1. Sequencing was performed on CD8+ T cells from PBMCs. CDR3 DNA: TGCAGTGCTAGAGGGGACAGGTCCACCTACGAGCAGTACTTC. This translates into CSARGDRSTYEQYF.